This T cell receptor beta chain derives from a study of read filtering for tumor transcriptome and immune sequencing. Ten or more counts support this clonotype. Its antigen is not known. The junction and the germline gene differ at one end; a read error may be behind it. Findings of the study overall: This fraction held mixed bone marrow immune cells after CD138-negative sorting. Approximately 77% of IR-seq clonotypes had a single read, yet these held approximately 4% of reads.

The library was built from roughly 400 ng RNA with molecular barcoded adaptors for alpha/delta and beta/gamma chains. Each CDR3 protein is one row after TCRdb ran MiXCR on the reads. The sample contains some 22,000 distinct CDR3 sequences, 20% to 25% of which appear only once. Germline V gives CDR1 SGDLS, CDR2 YYNGEE. This CDR3 contains 17 residues. This chain links TRBV9 with TRBJ2-1; 8 positions agree with TRBD2. The sample was a population of CD138-negative cells sorted from bone marrow. This receptor was obtained from a donor at least 40 years old with multiple myeloma. CDR3 residues: CASSSQGAGVRRDEQLF. The CDR3, as DNA: TGTGCCAGCAGCTCCCAAGGAGCGGGAGTTCGAAGGGATGAGCAGCTCTTC. The entire variable domain, with the rest obtained from reference TRBV9 and TRBJ2-1, is as follows: DSGVTQTPKHLITATGQRVTLRCSPRSGDLSVYWYQQSLDQGLQFLIQYYNGEERAKGNILERFSAQQFPDLHSELNLSSLELGDSALYFCASSSQGAGVRRDEQLFGPGTRLTVL.